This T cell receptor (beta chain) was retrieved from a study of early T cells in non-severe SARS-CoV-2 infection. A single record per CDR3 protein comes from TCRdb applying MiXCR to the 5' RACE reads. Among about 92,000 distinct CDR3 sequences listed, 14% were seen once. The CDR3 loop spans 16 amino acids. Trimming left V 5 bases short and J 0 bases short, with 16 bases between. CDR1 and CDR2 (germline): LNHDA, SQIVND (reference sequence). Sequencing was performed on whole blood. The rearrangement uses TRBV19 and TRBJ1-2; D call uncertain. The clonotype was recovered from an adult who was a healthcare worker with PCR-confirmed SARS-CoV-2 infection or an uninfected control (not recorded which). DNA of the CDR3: TGTGCCAGTAGTGTCATCTCGACGGGAGCTAACTATGGCTACACCTTC. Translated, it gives CASSVISTGANYGYTF.